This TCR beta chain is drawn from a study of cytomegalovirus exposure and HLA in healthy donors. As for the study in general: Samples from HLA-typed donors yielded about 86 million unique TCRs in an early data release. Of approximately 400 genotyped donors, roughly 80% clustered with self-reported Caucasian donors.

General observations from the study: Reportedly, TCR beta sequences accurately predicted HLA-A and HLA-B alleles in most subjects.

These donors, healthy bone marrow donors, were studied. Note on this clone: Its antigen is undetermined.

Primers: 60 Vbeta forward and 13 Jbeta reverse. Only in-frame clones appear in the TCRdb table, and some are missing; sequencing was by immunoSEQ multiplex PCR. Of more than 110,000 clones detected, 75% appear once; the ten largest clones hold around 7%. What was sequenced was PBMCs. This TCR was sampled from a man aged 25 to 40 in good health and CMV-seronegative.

This chain's CDR3 is CASSSNRDRLETQYF. In DNA, the CDR3 is TGTGCCAGCAGCTCTAACCGGGACAGGTTAGAGACCCAGTACTTC. V and J are TRBV11-3 and TRBJ2-5; 8 bases agree with TRBD1. The CDR3 covers 15 residues. The junction had 8 bases not matched to a gene; V was cut back by 4 bases and J by 4 bases. Germline V gives CDR1 SGHNT, CDR2 YENEEA.